Detailed here is one TCR beta chain. This CDR3 has 13 residues. Germline lookup yields CDR1 SEHNR and CDR2 FQNEAQ (reference sequence). With 5 bases removed from V and 5 bases from J, the gap between germline ends came to 10 bases. Investigators prepared the TCR beta libraries by applying iRepertoire HTBI primers and Arm-PCR of CDR3 regions. Via MiXCR, TCRdb re-called the multiplex PCR reads, giving one row per CDR3 protein. The sample consists of 450,000 to 700,000 distinct CDR3 sequences, roughly 13% of them appearing once. The sample comes from a study of regulatory T cells in long-lasting Graves disease. Time point specified: newly diagnosed GD, antithyroid drugs for less than 3 months. RNA isolated from PBMCs was used to make the TCR library. In addition, the sample was reused for a study of T cells in Graves' hyperthyroidism and ophthalmopathy. That study adds: Stable Graves' hyperthyroidism denoted no ophthalmopathy progression over 18 months.

Specimen: peripheral blood mononuclear cells (PBMCs), collected at new diagnosis, from a patient treated with antithyroid drugs. The origin of this receptor is a man younger than 45 with Graves disease. This rearrangement joins TRBV7-9 to TRBJ1-5, with a weak D call TRBD1 (5 bases). The CDR3 reads CASSEVGDQPQHF. Written as DNA, the CDR3 is TGTGCCAGCAGCGAAGTAGGGGATCAGCCCCAGCATTTT.